This T cell receptor (beta chain) was identified during a study of blood T cell repertoires in COVID-19 (dated by TCRdb to about 2020). About the investigation overall: Samples covering the acute and convalescent phases of COVID-19 were provided by collaborators in the United States, Italy and Spain. The dataset comprised deeply sampled blood TCRbeta repertoires from subjects exposed to, actively infected with, or recovered from COVID-19. Samples were obtained from the ongoing ImmuneRACE study (first 160 participants) and from 1,200 or so subjects provided by 6 global collaborators. The sample metadata nearly always contained a de-identified subject ID, COVID-19 status, age in years and sex. The prospective study material was composed of cDNA or gDNA derived from T cells, B-cell-depleted T cells, or PBMCs. A freely available public database, intended as a resource for researchers studying the immune response to SARS-CoV-2, is where the repertoires were released. Where available, HLA class I and class II types were obtained from metadata supplied by the sample provider rather than from assay-based typing.

Beyond this particular receptor, the publication reports: Clinical and demographic metadata were provided uncurated, with the amount varying by source and participant.

TCRbeta CDR3 regions were amplified from genomic DNA using the immunoSEQ Assay, a bias-controlled multiplex PCR. As for the authors' bioinformatics: The number of nucleated cells in each sample was estimated from the amplification of reference gene primers within the assay. To quantify the absolute abundance of each unique TCRbeta CDR3 rearrangement, sequence reads were collapsed and filtered. Productive Simpson clonality was computed per sample as the square root of Simpson's diversity index over productive rearrangements. TCRdb took this table from immuneACCESS and kept in-frame rearrangements with V and J called. Such tables lack part of the clones; where checked against another copy, unresolved V genes explain under half of the gap, and the rest is unexplained. Clone size and V and J calls were adopted from that table, with D and trimming inferred from the DNA. In this sample the table shows about 170,000 clones, around 76% of which occur a single time. The ten biggest clones cover about 8.4% of the sample.

As to this clone: The antigen it recognizes is unknown. Base qualities are missing; no much larger clone stands one base away.

The trim is 5 bases for V and 2 bases for J, with a gap of 17 bases between the germline ends. The cysteine opens and the phenylalanine closes a CDR3 of 16 amino acids. Here the CDR3 DNA is all that survives: 48 bases in frame from base 1. CDR1 and CDR2 were assigned from the germline V gene (reference sequence) as LNHDA and SQIVND. Each collaborating institution followed its own protocols to collect whole blood in K2EDTA tubes. Collaborator samples were shipped for TCRbeta analysis as frozen whole blood, isolated PBMCs, or DNA extracted from either sample type. The specimen was peripheral blood. The sequence was collected from a woman between 70 and 85 years old with acute or convalescent COVID-19. The sequence links TRBV19 to TRBJ2-3, with TRBD1 perhaps the D gene, on 6 matching bases. The CDR3 here reads CASSSRGGALTDTQYF. The nucleotide sequence reads as follows: TGTGCCAGTAGTTCCCGAGGGGGTGCGCTCACAGATACGCAGTATTTT. Extended through the reference TRBV19 and TRBJ2-3 proteins, this CDR3 yields the full variable domain: DGGITQSPKYLFRKEGQNVTLSCEQNLNHDAMYWYRQDPGQGLRLIYYSQIVNDFQKGDIAEGYSVSREKKESFPLTVTSAQKNPTAFYLCASSSRGGALTDTQYFGPGTRLTVL.